This entry lists 18 T cell receptor beta chains sequenced from one sample in a study of shared clonotypes between healthy human individuals. Here immunoSEQ multiplex PCR was the method, and the copy in TCRdb shows in-frame clones only, minus some. The sample carries about 690,000 clones, roughly 88% recorded once. Specimen: memory CD8+ T cells from PBMCs. Subset defined: CD45RO+ cells pooled with CCR7-negative TemRA cells. These TCRs come from a man between 18 and 29 years old in good health. Some clones in this sample may be carry-over from other donors' samples.

The J gene is TRBJ2-7, the V gene TRBV7-8, with D possibly matching TRBD2 (5 bases). CDR1 is SGHVS and CDR2 is FQNEAQ in the germline V gene. This CDR3 is built from 13 residues. V lost 5 bases and J lost 4, with 12 bases in between. CDR3 amino acids: CASSRRQAYEQYF. Written as DNA, the CDR3 is TGTGCCAGCAGCAGGAGGCAGGCTTACGAGCAGTACTTC. Filled out from reference TRBV7-8 and TRBJ2-7, the complete variable domain reads GAGVSQSPRYKVAKRGQDVALRCDPISGHVSLFWYQQALGQGPEFLTYFQNEAQLDKSGLPSDRFFAERPEGSVSTLKIQRTQQEDSAVYLCASSRRQAYEQYFGPGTRLTVT.

This sequence joins TRBV10-3 and TRBJ2-5, with 8 bases lining up with TRBD1. The V gene end was trimmed by 2 bases and the J gene end by 4 bases; junction bases not matched to a gene: 3. This CDR3 region has 14 residues. The V gene's germline CDR1 is ENHRY and CDR2 SYGVKD. CDR3 loop: CAISEGQGLETQYF. CDR3 sequence (DNA): TGTGCCATCAGTGAGGGACAGGGCTTAGAGACCCAGTACTTC.

The CDR3 coding sequence is TGTGCCAGCAGCTTAGATTTCCTCACTAGCGGGTACTACAATGAGCAGTTCTTC. Protein product: CASSLDFLTSGYYNEQFF. This rearrangement joins TRBV11-2 to TRBJ2-1; 9 bases align to TRBD2. Germline CDR1 is SGHAT and CDR2 is FQNNGV. J lost 3 bases, V lost 0 bases, and 9 bases had no gene match. This CDR3 region has 18 residues.

The sample holds a few counts of this clone. The chain has TRBV6-5 and TRBJ1-2; unclear D gene. CDR1 is MNHEY, CDR2 SVGAGI, per germline. The CDR3 consists of 14 residues. Trimming removed 6 bases from V and 5 bases from J, with 16 bases in between. The CDR3 spells CASSPTSGPYGYTF. CDR3 DNA: TGTGCCAGCAGCCCTACCAGCGGTCCGTATGGCTACACCTTC.

The rearrangement joins TRBV18 to TRBJ2-1, with 10 bases aligning to TRBD2. V was clipped by 2 bases and J by 8 bases; unmatched bases: 0. The CDR3 is made up of 13 amino acids. Germline CDR1 KGHSH, CDR2 LQKENI. CDR3 amino acids: CASSPGTSDEQFF. CDR3 nucleotide sequence: TGTGCCAGCTCACCAGGGACTAGCGATGAGCAGTTCTTC.

J is TRBJ2-7 and V is TRBV9; no clear D. Germline V gene data show CDR1 as SGDLS and CDR2 as YYNGEE. CDR3 length: 14 residues. The V gene lost 4 bases and the J gene lost 6 bases, with 17 bases spanning the gap. CDR3 residues: CASSPVGQPSEQYF. The CDR3 DNA is TGTGCCAGCAGCCCCGTCGGCCAACCGTCCGAGCAGTACTTC. The full variable domain, with the rest looked up from reference TRBV9 and TRBJ2-7, is DSGVTQTPKHLITATGQRVTLRCSPRSGDLSVYWYQQSLDQGLQFLIQYYNGEERAKGNILERFSAQQFPDLHSELNLSSLELGDSALYFCASSPVGQPSEQYFGPGTRLTVT.

This chain joins TRBV4-1 and TRBJ1-5; TRBD1 matches 8 bases. V trimming: 4 bases; J trimming: 0 bases; junction bases outside the gene matches: 2. The CDR3 extends over 15 amino acids. Germline CDR1 and CDR2: MGHRA and YSYEKL. The CDR3 here is CASSLDRGSNQPQHF. In DNA form, the CDR3 reads TGCGCCAGCAGCCTAGACAGGGGTAGCAATCAGCCCCAGCATTTT.

The chain has TRBV11-1 and TRBJ2-7; the D is unclear. V was pared by 0 bases and J by 1 base, with 7 bases between. The CDR3 spans 14 residues. Germline lookup yields CDR1 SGHAT and CDR2 FQDESV (reference sequence). CDR3: CASSLAGPSYEQYF. CDR3 DNA sequence: TGTGCCAGCAGCTTAGCCGGGCCGTCCTACGAGCAGTACTTC. The full variable domain, completed using reference TRBV11-1 and TRBJ2-7, is EAEVAQSPRYKITEKSQAVAFWCDPISGHATLYWYRQILGQGPELLVQFQDESVVDDSQLPKDRFSAERLKGVDSTLKIQPAELGDSAMYLCASSLAGPSYEQYFGPGTRLTVT.

J is TRBJ2-7 and V is TRBV9; 11 nucleotides line up with TRBD1. The CDR3 length is 14 residues. V gave up 4 bases and J gave up 3 bases; unmatched junction bases: 3. CDR1 and CDR2 from the germline V gene are SGDLS and YYNGEE. As DNA, the CDR3 is TGTGCCAGCAGCACGGGACAGGGGGACTACGAGCAGTACTTC. Amino acid sequence: CASSTGQGDYEQYF.

The chain links TRBV7-9 to TRBJ2-4; D unclear. Trimming shortened V by 1 base and J by 2 bases, and 9 bases separated the two germline ends. The CDR3 loop spans 15 amino acids. Germline assignment: CDR1 SEHNR and CDR2 FQNEAQ (reference sequence). CDR3 amino acids: CASSLVPSPKNIQYF. The DNA of the CDR3 is TGTGCCAGCAGCTTAGTCCCCTCCCCCAAAAACATTCAGTACTTC. The full variable domain, in which reference TRBV7-9 and TRBJ2-4 provide the parts outside the CDR3, is DTGVSQNPRHKITKRGQNVTFRCDPISEHNRLYWYRQTLGQGPEFLTYFQNEAQLEKSRLLSDRFSAERPKGSFSTLEIQRTEQGDSAMYLCASSLVPSPKNIQYFGAGTRLSVL.

The rearrangement uses TRBV11-2 and TRBJ2-1, with 8 positions matching TRBD2. The V and J ends lost 5 bases and 0 bases, in that order; junction bases with no gene match: 6. Germline V gene data show CDR1 as SGHAT and CDR2 as FQNNGV. This CDR3 has 16 amino acids. This chain's CDR3 is CASSPRGGPSYNEQFF. In DNA form, the CDR3 reads TGTGCCAGCAGCCCCCGGGGGGGCCCCTCCTACAATGAGCAGTTCTTC.

V gene TRBV10-3 combines with J gene TRBJ2-3, with 8 bases matching TRBD1. Per germline, CDR1 ENHRY and CDR2 SYGVKD. The V segment lost 2 bases and the J segment 0 bases; nucleotides outside the gene matches: 4. This CDR3 spans 16 amino acids. The DNA for the CDR3 is TGTGCCATCAGTGAGGAGACAGGGGATAGCACAGATACGCAGTATTTT. Residues: CAISEETGDSTDTQYF.

This clone was seen just once. The rearrangement links TRBV19 to TRBJ2-1; D is unresolved. Germline values: CDR1 LNHDA, CDR2 SQIVND (reference sequence). V was shortened by 0 bases and J by 10 bases, with 10 bases between the two germline ends. CDR3 size: 13 residues. The CDR3 protein is CASSIEPGGEQFF. DNA of the CDR3: TGTGCCAGTAGTATAGAACCGGGTGGCGAGCAGTTCTTC.

The J gene is TRBJ2-7, the V gene TRBV19; D could derive from TRBD1 or TRBD2 (6 bases each). The CDR3 loop spans 16 amino acids. Germline-derived CDR1 and CDR2 are LNHDA and SQIVND (reference sequence). V dropped 6 bases and J dropped 0 bases, with 18 bases sitting between them. CDR3 loop: CASRVNSGANSYEQYF. CDR3 DNA: TGTGCCAGTAGAGTTAACTCGGGGGCCAACTCCTACGAGCAGTACTTC.

In regard to this clone: At one end, the junction sequence differs from germline, possibly due to a read error. Here the CDR3 reads CASSPMGIEQAF. CDR3 DNA: TGTGCCAGCAGCCCTATGGGAATCGAACAGGCCTTC. V and J are TRBV7-8 and TRBJ2-7; TRBD1 might be the D (5 bases). CDR1 SGHVS and CDR2 FQNEAQ come from the germline V gene. The CDR3 spans 12 residues.

A single count supports this clone. The CDR3, as DNA: TGCGCCAGCAGCCCGGTAGGGGAGGGTTACTATGGCTACACCTTC. This sequence encodes CASSPVGEGYYGYTF. The chain uses TRBV4-1 and TRBJ1-2; a weak D match, TRBD1 (5 bases). Germline V gives CDR1 MGHRA, CDR2 YSYEKL. The V and J ends lost 4 bases and 3 bases respectively, with 15 bases between them. The CDR3 spans 15 residues.

This clone was detected only once. The chain couples TRBV28 to TRBJ2-5, with D tentatively TRBD2 (7 bases). The CDR3 is 13 residues long. Germline V CDR1 and CDR2: MDHEN, SYDVKM. V lost 7 bases to trimming and J lost 5 bases, with 14 bases between them. The CDR3 nucleotides are TGTGCCAGCAAACTAGGGGGGGGCGAGACCCAGTACTTC. Protein: CASKLGGGETQYF. Full variable domain (rest looked up from reference TRBV28 and TRBJ2-5): DVKVTQSSRYLVKRTGEKVFLECVQDMDHENMFWYRQDPGLGLRLIYFSYDVKMKEKGDIPEGYSVSREKKERFSLILESASTNQTSMYLCASKLGGGETQYFGPGTRLLVL.

This chain uses TRBV27 with TRBJ2-7, with D possibly matching TRBD2 (5 bases). V lost 1 base and J 4 bases, leaving 8 bases between the germline ends. CDR1 is MNHEY, CDR2 SMNVEV, per germline (reference sequence). The CDR3 is 13 amino acids. This CDR3 is CASSLLRDYEQYF. The DNA of the CDR3 is TGTGCCAGCAGTTTATTGAGGGATTACGAGCAGTACTTC.